There are many counts of the clone carrying this T cell receptor (beta chain). Antigen: not known. This record comes from a study of breast tumors, draining lymph nodes, adjacent tissues. Study findings and constraints: Tumor TCR diversity was below lymph nodes but above nontumor tissue.

TCRdb re-called the multiplex PCR reads with MiXCR, one entry per CDR3 protein. The table records 13,000 to 15,000 distinct CDR3 sequences, roughly 44% of them present only once. This TCR was sampled from a female donor with breast cancer. Some clones in this sample may be carry-over from other donors' samples. Specimen: tumor-adjacent breast tissue.

As DNA, the CDR3 is TGTGCCAGCAGGGGGGACAGGGGCTATGGCTACACCTTC. It translates to CASRGDRGYGYTF. The chain uses TRBV28 and TRBJ1-2, with 10 bases matching TRBD1. CDR1 and CDR2 from the germline V gene are MDHEN and SYDVKM. The CDR3 contains 13 residues. V shed 6 bases, J shed 4 bases, and the junction held 2 bases outside the gene matches.